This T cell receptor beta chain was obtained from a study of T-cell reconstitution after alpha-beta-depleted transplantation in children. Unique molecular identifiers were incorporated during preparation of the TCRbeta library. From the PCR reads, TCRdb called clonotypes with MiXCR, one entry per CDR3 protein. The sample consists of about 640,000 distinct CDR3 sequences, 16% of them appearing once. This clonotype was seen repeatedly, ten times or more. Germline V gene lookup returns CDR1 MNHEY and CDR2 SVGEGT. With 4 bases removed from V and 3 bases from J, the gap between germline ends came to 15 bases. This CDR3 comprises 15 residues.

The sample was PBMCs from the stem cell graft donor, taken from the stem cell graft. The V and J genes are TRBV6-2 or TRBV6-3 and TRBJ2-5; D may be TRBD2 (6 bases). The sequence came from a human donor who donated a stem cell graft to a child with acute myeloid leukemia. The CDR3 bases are TGTGCCAGCAGTTCGACGGGACTGGGGGAAGAGACCCAGTACTTC. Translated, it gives CASSSTGLGEETQYF.